A single sample gave rise to the 29 T cell receptor beta chains below, sequenced in a study of blood T cell repertoires in COVID-19. The protocol was immunoSEQ multiplex PCR, while the TCRdb copy is restricted to in-frame clones and leaves out a portion. The sample includes 150,000 to 200,000 clones, 70% to 90% seen only once; the top ten take approximately 11%. Sequenced: peripheral blood. The receptors here all came from a human donor with active or convalescent COVID-19. The donor label of this sample is uncertain.

V is TRBV19 and J is TRBJ2-1; 9 bases line up with TRBD1. This CDR3 region has 15 residues. CDR1 is LNHDA and CDR2 is SQIVND in the germline V gene (reference sequence). Trimming cost V 5 bases and J 7 bases; bases outside gene matches: 9. This CDR3 reads CASSDGGTGRNEQFF. CDR3 in DNA: TGTGCCAGTAGTGATGGTGGGACAGGGAGAAATGAGCAGTTCTTC.

The chain joins TRBV13 to TRBJ2-7; D is unclear. The germline V and J ends were trimmed by 2 bases and 3 bases, with 11 bases remaining between them. The CDR3 contains 14 residues. Germline V gene data show CDR1 as PRHDT and CDR2 as FYEKMQ (reference sequence). In DNA form, the CDR3 reads TGTGCCAGCAGCTTATGGGCCAGCCACTACGAGCAGTACTTC. Residues: CASSLWASHYEQYF.

The chain links TRBV29-1 to TRBJ2-7; 11 bases are shared with TRBD2. The CDR3 totals 13 residues. Germline V gives CDR1 SQVTM, CDR2 ANQGSEA. J lost 5 bases, V lost 4 bases, and 4 bases had no gene match. The CDR3 here is CSVVAGGRNEQYF. Here the CDR3 DNA reads TGCAGCGTTGTAGCGGGGGGGCGTAACGAGCAGTACTTC.

CDR3 protein: CASSTYRGINEKLFF. The CDR3 DNA follows: TGTGCCAGCAGCACATACAGGGGGATTAATGAAAAACTGTTTTTT. The rearrangement links TRBV7-2 to TRBJ1-4, with 8 bases fitting TRBD1. The length of the CDR3 is 15 residues. V gave up 5 bases and J gave up 4 bases; unmatched junction bases: 6. Germline-derived CDR1 and CDR2 are SGHTA and FQGNSA.

The chain links TRBV10-2 to TRBJ2-2; 7 nucleotides match TRBD2. Germline V CDR1 and CDR2: WSHSY, SAAADI. V lost 11 bases to trimming and J lost 4 bases; unmatched junction nucleotides: 4. The CDR3 contains 12 residues. CDR3 sequence (DNA): TGCGCCGCGCGGGAGACCACCGGGGAGCTGTTTTTT. This gives the protein CAARETTGELFF.

The chain carries TRBV9 and TRBJ2-1; tentatively, D is TRBD2 (6 bases). V lost 4 bases to trimming and J lost 1 base, with 12 bases between them. This CDR3 has 15 amino acids. Germline V lookup: CDR1 SGDLS, CDR2 YYNGEE. The CDR3 DNA reads as TGTGCCAGCAGCCCCTCAGGAGGGTCCTACAATGAGCAGTTCTTC. Its translation is CASSPSGGSYNEQFF.

V and J are TRBV10-1 and TRBJ1-1, with D tentatively TRBD1 (6 bases). Trimming took off 11 bases at V and 7 bases at J, with 23 bases between the two ends. CDR3 length: 14 amino acids. Germline CDR1 reads WNHNN; CDR2 reads SYGVQD (reference sequence). The CDR3, as DNA: TGCGCCGGAAGACATTCAGGGGTGTGCGTTGAAGCTTTCTTT. It yields the protein CAGRHSGVCVEAFF.

This clone was seen once. The chain employs TRBV6-5 and TRBJ1-4; maybe TRBD1 (5 bases). Trimming stripped 6 bases from V and 2 bases from J, with 10 bases between. The CDR3 extends over 14 amino acids. Looked up from germline, CDR1 is MNHEY and CDR2 is SVGAGI. This CDR3 reads CASRSSGTNEKLFF. CDR3 bases: TGTGCCAGCAGGTCGTCAGGGACTAATGAAAAACTGTTTTTT.

The rearrangement joins TRBV6-5 to TRBJ2-7, with D possibly TRBD2 on 5 matching bases. With 5 bases removed from V and 4 bases from J, the gap between germline ends came to 9 bases. CDR1 is MNHEY, CDR2 SVGAGI, per germline. CDR3 length: 12 amino acids. The CDR3 region is CASSRLAYEQYF. The CDR3 DNA is TGTGCCAGCAGTAGGCTAGCTTACGAGCAGTACTTC.

The chain has TRBV9 and TRBJ2-2, with 10 bases that match TRBD1. Per the germline V gene, CDR1 is SGDLS and CDR2 is YYNGEE. After removal of 0 bases from V and 6 bases from J, the junction contained 2 bases not matched to a gene. This CDR3 region has 15 residues. The CDR3 here is CASSVAGTGAGELFF. The CDR3 region has the DNA TGTGCCAGCAGCGTAGCGGGGACAGGGGCCGGGGAGCTGTTTTTT. Together with reference TRBV9 and TRBJ2-2, the CDR3 gives the full variable domain: DSGVTQTPKHLITATGQRVTLRCSPRSGDLSVYWYQQSLDQGLQFLIQYYNGEERAKGNILERFSAQQFPDLHSELNLSSLELGDSALYFCASSVAGTGAGELFFGEGSRLTVL.

The rearrangement joins TRBV5-5 to TRBJ1-3; no reliable D call. With 5 bases removed from V and 3 bases from J, the gap between germline ends came to 18 bases. Germline V gives CDR1 SGHKS, CDR2 YYEKEE (reference sequence). The CDR3 extends over 16 amino acids. CDR3 region: CASRTTSLGFGNTIYF. As DNA, the CDR3 is TGTGCCAGCAGAACCACTTCTCTCGGTTTTGGAAACACCATATATTTT.

V gene TRBV5-4 combines with J gene TRBJ2-7; the match to TRBD2 covers 12 bases. This CDR3 spans 15 amino acids. Losses at the gene ends were 4 bases for V and 7 bases for J; bases not matched to a gene: 9. Germline V CDR1 and CDR2: SGHNT, YYREEE (reference sequence). The CDR3, as DNA: TGTGCCAGCAGCCCCACTAGCGGGGGGAATGGAGAGCAGTACTTC. It translates to CASSPTSGGNGEQYF.

The rearrangement joins TRBV5-1 to TRBJ2-3, with 12 bases fitting TRBD2. Per germline, CDR1 SGHRS and CDR2 YFSETQ. Unmatched junction bases numbered 3, after V lost 3 bases and J lost 1 base. This CDR3 has 16 residues. This CDR3 is CASSSLAGGGTDTQYF. The CDR3 bases are TGCGCCAGCAGCTCCCTAGCGGGAGGGGGCACAGATACGCAGTATTTT.

The chain couples TRBV27 to TRBJ1-4; a possible D gene is TRBD1 (5 bases). Germline-derived CDR1 and CDR2 are MNHEY and SMNVEV (reference sequence). Trimming stripped 6 bases from V and 14 bases from J, with 10 bases between. The CDR3 runs 10 residues. CDR3 coding DNA: TGTGCCAGCAGGACAGAAGATCTGTTTTTT. It codes for CASRTEDLFF.

The rearrangement uses TRBV7-2 and TRBJ2-5; 11 bases are shared with TRBD2. The V gene end was trimmed by 4 bases and the J gene end by 5 bases; junction bases not matched to a gene: 3. Germline V gene sequence: CDR1 SGHTA, CDR2 FQGNSA. CDR3 length: 14 amino acids. CDR3: CASSSGTSGETQYF. CDR3 coding DNA: TGTGCCAGCAGCTCCGGGACTAGCGGTGAGACCCAGTACTTC.

The chain recombines TRBV13 with TRBJ2-7; 11 nucleotides agree with TRBD1. Germline CDR1 PRHDT, CDR2 FYEKMQ (reference sequence). The CDR3 contains 15 residues. V shed 0 bases, J shed 6 bases, and the junction held 4 bases outside the gene matches. The CDR3, as DNA: TGTGCCAGCAGCTTAGGTGGACAGGGGGCGGGCGAGCAGTACTTC. Translated: CASSLGGQGAGEQYF.

V and J are TRBV10-3 and TRBJ1-1, with 8 bases identical to TRBD1. Per the germline V gene, CDR1 is ENHRY and CDR2 is SYGVKD. The CDR3 loop spans 17 amino acids. The V and J ends lost 3 bases and 0 bases, in that order; junction bases with no gene match: 9. This chain's CDR3 is CAISDSDRGNLNTEAFF. CDR3 DNA sequence: TGTGCCATCAGTGACTCCGACAGGGGAAATCTGAACACTGAAGCTTTCTTT.

This CDR3 reads CASSASDTGELFF. The DNA of the CDR3 is TGCGCCAGCAGTGCTTCAGATACCGGGGAGCTGTTTTTT. The chain links TRBV10-1 to TRBJ2-2; D gene uncertain. Trimming pared 4 bases from V and 5 bases from J, leaving 8 bases between. CDR1 and CDR2 (germline): WNHNN, SYGVQD (reference sequence). The CDR3 extends over 13 amino acids.

This clone was detected once. The V gene is TRBV6-5, the J gene TRBJ1-2; 7 bases line up with TRBD1. Germline V lookup: CDR1 MNHEY, CDR2 SVGAGI. V dropped 2 bases and J dropped 8; count of bases not matched to a gene: 5. The CDR3 is 13 amino acids. The CDR3 DNA sequence: TGTGCCAGCAGTTACAGACAGGGTGACGGCTACACCTTC. It translates to CASSYRQGDGYTF.

The count of this clone is one. The chain carries TRBV3-1 (or the pseudogene TRBV3-2) and TRBJ1-3, with 9 bases that match TRBD1. This CDR3 has 17 residues. J gave up 4 bases and V 1 base, and 8 bases lay outside the gene matches. Germline loops: CDR1 LGHDT, CDR2 YNNKEL (reference sequence). CDR3 loop: CASSQGPQGAEGNTIYF. DNA for the CDR3: TGTGCCAGCAGCCAAGGCCCACAGGGGGCGGAGGGAAACACCATATATTTT.

This clone was observed once. CDR3 loop: CSVRDRVYEQYF. Written as DNA, the CDR3 is TGCAGCGTTCGTGACAGGGTTTACGAGCAGTACTTC. The chain carries TRBV29-1 and TRBJ2-7, with 7 bases matching TRBD1. The V gene's germline CDR1 is SQVTM and CDR2 ANQGSEA. This CDR3 has 12 amino acids. The ends lost 5 bases at V and 4 bases at J; junction bases unmatched: 5.

This clone was observed a handful of times. The genes are TRBV24-1 and TRBJ1-2; perhaps TRBD1 as D (5 bases). V was trimmed by 4 bases and J by 4 bases, leaving 12 bases between them. The CDR3 is 14 amino acids. Germline V gene data show CDR1 as KGHDR and CDR2 as SFDVKD. Here the CDR3 DNA reads TGTGCCACCAGTGACCTGACAGCAGGCTATGGCTACACCTTC. Its translation is CATSDLTAGYGYTF.

The rearrangement links TRBV11-2 to TRBJ1-2; TRBD1 might be the D (6 bases). V lost 2 bases and J 8 bases, leaving 15 bases between the germline ends. The length of the CDR3 is 14 residues. Germline lookup yields CDR1 SGHAT and CDR2 FQNNGV. As DNA, the CDR3 is TGTGCCAGCAGCTTAATTTGGCAGGGACAAGGCTACACCTTC. Encoded protein: CASSLIWQGQGYTF.

This rearrangement joins TRBV3-1 (or the pseudogene TRBV3-2) to TRBJ2-2; D unclear. CDR1 LGHDT and CDR2 YNNKEL come from the germline V gene (reference sequence). The CDR3 is 15 residues long. V shed 3 bases and J shed 1 base, with 9 bases lying between them. The CDR3 DNA is TGTGCCAGCAGCCACCATCAAAAGAACACCGGGGAGCTGTTTTTT. Translation gives CASSHHQKNTGELFF.

The table lists this clone with a count of one. The chain combines TRBV5-1 with TRBJ1-2, with D maybe TRBD1 (5 bases). The CDR3 spans 10 residues. Between the trimmed V and J ends, which lost 7 bases and 14 bases, there was a span of 15 bases. The germline CDR1 and CDR2 sequences are SGHRS and YFSETQ. CDR3 in amino acids: CASCPGGLTF. CDR3 sequence (DNA): TGCGCCAGCTGCCCTGGGGGGTTAACCTTC.

In this sample, this clone turned up a few times. The CDR3, as DNA: TGTGCCAGCAGCGCGCCGGGACAGAAGATATACGAGCAGTACTTC. Amino acids: CASSAPGQKIYEQYF. The rearrangement links TRBV28 to TRBJ2-7; 7 bases fit TRBD1. The V gene's germline CDR1 is MDHEN and CDR2 SYDVKM. Trimming took 6 bases from V and 4 from J; bases not matched to a gene: 12. This CDR3 is 15 amino acids long.

The chain is built from TRBV28 and TRBJ2-5; 7 nucleotides line up with TRBD1. Germline V lookup: CDR1 MDHEN, CDR2 SYDVKM. This CDR3 is 14 amino acids long. The junction had 9 bases not matched to a gene; V was cut back by 6 bases and J by 5 bases. CDR3 DNA sequence: TGTGCCAGCAGCCCCGAAGGGGGCCGGGAGACCCAGTACTTC. It encodes CASSPEGGRETQYF.

This clone was observed once. The chain couples TRBV19 to TRBJ2-6; 8 bases align to TRBD1. Germline V lookup: CDR1 LNHDA, CDR2 SQIVND (reference sequence). With 8 bases clipped from V and 0 bases from J, the junction kept 12 bases outside the gene matches. The CDR3 is 18 residues long. The CDR3 bases are TGTGCCAGTGGAGGGGGGCAGGGGGCACCCTCTGGGGCCAACGTCCTGACTTTC. This sequence encodes CASGGGQGAPSGANVLTF.

This sequence joins TRBV19 and TRBJ2-1, with TRBD2 matching 10 bases. This CDR3 has 18 residues. Germline CDR1 reads LNHDA; CDR2 reads SQIVND (reference sequence). The trim removed 0 bases at V and 8 bases at J, leaving 13 bases unmatched. The CDR3 nucleotides are TGTGCCAGTAGTATAGATCAGGTAGCGGGAGGCAACGTGGATGAGCAGTTCTTC. Amino acid sequence: CASSIDQVAGGNVDEQFF.